This entry describes one TCR beta chain. No antigen is known for it. Primers included in the PCR were 60 Vbeta and 13 Jbeta primers. Sequenced by immunoSEQ multiplex PCR; TCRdb stores in-frame clones only, minus some. The sample holds around 100,000 clones, under 80% seen once. These data come from a study of cytomegalovirus exposure and HLA in healthy donors. Study-level findings and limits: Segments of the TCR beta V type were, in most cases, productive about 87% or about 30% of the time in an earlier analysis. When analyzed later, a missense DCLRE1C variant was found to be linked to TCR beta V- and J-gene trimming. Testing in vitro showed a few CMV-associated chains specific for CMV antigens. Among donors in an Asian-associated ancestry cluster, a later analysis reportedly found fewer N-insertions than the roughly 680-donor mean.

The specimen was PBMCs. The receptor was derived from a woman younger than 35 in good health and CMV-seropositive.

The CDR3 DNA reads as TGTGCCAGCAGTTTGCTATCTCGGTACGAGCAGTACTTC. Protein sequence: CASSLLSRYEQYF. The gene calls are TRBV28 and TRBJ2-7, with D unclear. The V end lost 3 bases, the J end lost 4 bases, and 10 bases lay between the germline ends. There are 13 residues in the CDR3. In germline, CDR1 is MDHEN, CDR2 SYDVKM.